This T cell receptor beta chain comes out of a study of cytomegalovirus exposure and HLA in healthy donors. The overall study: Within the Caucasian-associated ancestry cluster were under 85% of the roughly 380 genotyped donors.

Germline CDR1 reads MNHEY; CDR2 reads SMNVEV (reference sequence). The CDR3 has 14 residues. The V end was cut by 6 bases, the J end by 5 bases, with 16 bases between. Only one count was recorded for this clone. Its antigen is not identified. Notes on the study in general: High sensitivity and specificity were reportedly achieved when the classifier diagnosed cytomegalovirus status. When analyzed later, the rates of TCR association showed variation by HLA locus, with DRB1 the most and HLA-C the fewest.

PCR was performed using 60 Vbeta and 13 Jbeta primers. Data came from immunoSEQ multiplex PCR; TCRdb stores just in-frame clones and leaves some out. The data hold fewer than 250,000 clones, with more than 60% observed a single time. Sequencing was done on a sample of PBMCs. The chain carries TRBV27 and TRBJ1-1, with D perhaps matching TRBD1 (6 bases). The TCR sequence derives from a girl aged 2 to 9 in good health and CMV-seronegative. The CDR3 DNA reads TGTGCCAGCAGAAATATACAGGGTCAAACTGAAGCTTTCTTT. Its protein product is CASRNIQGQTEAFF.